A selection of T cell receptor beta chains follows, all from one sample in a study of OX40 agonist ivuxolimab in advanced cancers. TCRdb keeps only in-frame clones here, not all; method: immunoSEQ multiplex PCR. Among approximately 92,000 clones, less than 95% were seen once, and the ten largest hold about 0.17%. This specimen was CD4+ or CD8+ T cells sorted from blood, taken in a trial of the OX40 agonist ivuxolimab. These TCRs come from an adult with an advanced solid tumor such as melanoma, head and neck, liver or kidney cancer. The conserved cysteine and the conserved F or W are not part of the CDR3 here.

V,J,length,CDR3
TRBV6-1,TRBJ2-7,12,ASKEMGGSYEQY
TRBV4-3,TRBJ2-7,13,ASSQDERGPYEQY
TRBV7-9,TRBJ1-3,12,ASSLNVSGNTIY
TRBV6-6,TRBJ2-7,12,ASSWGDISYEQY
TRBV7-2,TRBJ1-2,12,ASSLGTGNYGYT
TRBV7-9,TRBJ1-5,16,ASSFWTGRTDSNQPQH
TRBV20-1,TRBJ2-5,9,SARFRETQY
TRBV5-4,TRBJ1-4,16,ASSLYAGSGTGAEKLF
TRBV5-4,TRBJ2-1,14,ASSLDGAGGFREQF
TRBV7-2,TRBJ1-4,12,ASRGQGTNEKLF
TRBV7-8,TRBJ2-1,16,ASSLHRPGTGSYNEQF
TRBV5-4,TRBJ2-7,13,ASSLPGADSYEQY
TRBV18,TRBJ1-1,13,ASSLLPGGESEAF
TRBV5-1,TRBJ2-5,11,ASSLDYRETQY
TRBV5-4,TRBJ2-5,12,ASSLRGTQETQY
TRBV7-2,TRBJ1-2,12,ASRWGTGTYGYT
TRBV6-5,TRBJ2-3,13,ASSRLGQGTDTQY
TRBV7-8,TRBJ2-2,11,AAGRGYTGELF
TRBV11-2,TRBJ2-1,14,ASSLSSGTLYNEQF
TRBV5-4,TRBJ2-7,13,ASSSFIEGAYEQY
TRBV9,TRBJ2-3,15,ASSAGLAGGPTDTQY
TRBV5-4,TRBJ2-2,12,ASSYPLATGELF
TRBV7-2,TRBJ2-5,13,ASSPTLWGQETQY
TRBV2,TRBJ2-2,12,ASSPRVGTGELF
TRBV19,TRBJ1-2,11,ASSMRGGYGYT
TRBV7-3,TRBJ2-7,13,ASSLTASATYEQY
TRBV11-3,TRBJ2-1,13,ASSLEGQAYNEQF
TRBV6-5,TRBJ2-7,13,ASSYQAGGPYEQY
TRBV5-1,TRBJ2-3,12,ASSLRQVEDTQY
TRBV5-4,TRBJ2-2,14,ASSQPGTSVTGELF
TRBV18,TRBJ1-5,14,ASSSSVWKSNQPQH
TRBV7-2,TRBJ1-1,12,ASSLRQVGTEAF
TRBV14,TRBJ1-6,14,ASSKGQGMGYSPLH
TRBV5-6,TRBJ1-2,12,ASTWNRGEYGYT
TRBV6-4,TRBJ2-7,17,ASSDSASGHRGSLYEQY
TRBV4-3,TRBJ2-1,15,ASSQGTTSGLYNEQF
TRBV19,TRBJ1-1,13,ASSPVGVRGTEAF
TRBV28,TRBJ1-1,14,ASSLWGRGGGTEAF
TRBV9,TRBJ1-6,12,ASSMYIYNSPLH
TRBV7-2,TRBJ1-6,12,ASSPRENNSPLH
TRBV5-1,TRBJ2-3,15,ASHISSGGTGADTQY
TRBV7-9,TRBJ2-1,11,ASSLGQGAHLF
TRBV6-5,TRBJ2-2,12,ASKGQLNTGELF
TRBV7-3,TRBJ2-7,11,ASSLPLSYEQY
TRBV4-3,TRBJ2-1,13,ASSLGTSGFNEQF
TRBV7-9,TRBJ1-1,12,ASSPSGGNTEAF
TRBV5-4,TRBJ1-1,12,ASSLSYVNTEAF
TRBV6-5,TRBJ1-4,13,ASSYSPDRNEKLF
TRBV7-9,TRBJ1-6,14,ASSLVRGPGNSPLH
TRBV5-1,TRBJ1-5,11,ASSLGWGQPQH